The 23 T cell receptor beta chains below come from one sample, sequenced in a study of Tregs in tolerant kidney transplant recipients. Only in-frame clones appear in the TCRdb table, and some are missing; sequencing was by immunoSEQ multiplex PCR. The repertoire has about 110,000 clones, 90% of them found once; the top ten carry just under 0.35%. The starting material was CD4+ T cells from blood, obtained before the transplant. Source of these receptors: a human donor who received a combined kidney and bone marrow transplant.

This chain joins TRBV5-4 and TRBJ1-2; D might be TRBD1 (6 bases). CDR3 length: 14 amino acids. V was cut by 4 bases and J by 8 bases, with 18 bases left in between. Per the germline V gene, CDR1 is SGHNT and CDR2 is YYREEE (reference sequence). CDR3 DNA sequence: TGTGCCAGCAGCCCAAACTCCGGGACAATGGGCTACACCTTC. Protein sequence: CASSPNSGTMGYTF.

The chain joins TRBV6-5 to TRBJ2-7; D unresolved. This CDR3 contains 15 residues. Germline CDR1 and CDR2: MNHEY and SVGAGI. With 5 bases removed from V and 3 bases from J, the gap between germline ends came to 17 bases. CDR3 in amino acids: CASSVDSNLNYEQYF. CDR3 in DNA: TGTGCCAGCAGTGTCGACTCGAACCTTAACTACGAGCAGTACTTC.

The rearrangement joins TRBV28 to TRBJ1-4, with D uncertain. The germline V gene encodes CDR1 MDHEN and CDR2 SYDVKM. This CDR3 region has 15 residues. V gave up 2 bases and J gave up 5 bases, with 12 bases separating them. In DNA form, the CDR3 reads TGTGCCAGCAGTTTAGATGCGGCCTCCAATGAAAAACTGTTTTTT. Amino acids: CASSLDAASNEKLFF.

This clone was counted once. This rearrangement joins TRBV28 to TRBJ1-2; TRBD1 agrees at 11 bases. This CDR3 comprises 17 residues. The V gene end was trimmed by 6 bases and the J gene end by 2 bases; junction bases not matched to a gene: 11. Germline V gene lookup returns CDR1 MDHEN and CDR2 SYDVKM. The CDR3 reads CASRPQTGTGGNYGYTF. The DNA of the CDR3 is TGTGCCAGCAGGCCCCAAACCGGGACAGGGGGGAACTATGGCTACACCTTC.

The chain links TRBV19 to TRBJ1-6; TRBD1 might be the D (5 bases). This CDR3 contains 14 residues. With 0 bases removed from V and 5 bases from J, the gap between germline ends came to 5 bases. Germline assignment: CDR1 LNHDA and CDR2 SQIVND (reference sequence). This chain's CDR3 is CASSIDRDNSPLHF. CDR3 DNA sequence: TGTGCCAGTAGTATAGACAGGGATAATTCACCCCTCCACTTT.

This clone was seen more than once but under ten times. The chain couples TRBV18 to TRBJ1-2, with a tentative D call TRBD1 (5 bases). The CDR3 covers 13 residues. Germline CDR1 KGHSH, CDR2 LQKENI. V was trimmed by 3 bases and J by 2 bases, leaving 7 bases between them. The CDR3 here is CASSPDINYGYTF. CDR3 sequence (DNA): TGTGCCAGCTCACCGGACATCAACTATGGCTACACCTTC.

Details on this clone: One end of the junction varies from germline; a read error may be responsible. The V and J genes are TRBV28 and TRBJ2-7; 14 positions match TRBD2. This CDR3 has 16 amino acids. Germline V gives CDR1 MDHEN, CDR2 SYDVKM. CDR3 sequence: CASSLSGTSGSYEQYF. The DNA for the CDR3 is TGTGCCAGCAGCTTATCCGGGACTAGCGGGAGCTACGAGCAGTACTTC. Drawing the rest from reference TRBV28 and TRBJ2-7, the complete variable domain is DVKVTQSSRYLVKRTGEKVFLECVQDMDHENMFWYRQDPGLGLRLIYFSYDVKMKEKGDIPEGYSVSREKKERFSLILESASTNQTSMYLCASSLSGTSGSYEQYFGPGTRLTVT.

The V call is TRBV13, the J call TRBJ2-5; 8 positions match TRBD2. The CDR3 is made up of 16 amino acids. CDR1 is PRHDT, CDR2 FYEKMQ, per germline (reference sequence). After removal of 5 bases from V and 5 bases from J, the junction contained 13 bases not matched to a gene. DNA for the CDR3: TGTGCCAGCAGCCAGGGACCCCCGGGAGGGACGGAGACCCAGTACTTC. Translated, it gives CASSQGPPGGTETQYF.

The gene calls are TRBV14 and TRBJ1-2, with 8 bases identical to TRBD1. Losses at the gene ends were 1 base for V and 2 bases for J; bases not matched to a gene: 0. The CDR3 has 14 amino acids. Germline CDR1 SGHDN, CDR2 FVKESK. The CDR3 region has the DNA TGTGCCAGCAGCCAAGGGACAGGGAACTATGGCTACACCTTC. This gives the protein CASSQGTGNYGYTF. The full variable domain, rest sourced from reference TRBV14 and TRBJ1-2, is EAGVTQFPSHSVIEKGQTVTLRCDPISGHDNLYWYRRVMGKEIKFLLHFVKESKQDESGMPNNRFLAERTGGTYSTLKVQPAELEDSGVYFCASSQGTGNYGYTFGSGTRLTVV.

This chain uses TRBV19 with TRBJ1-1, with D unclear. Germline V CDR1 and CDR2: LNHDA, SQIVND (reference sequence). The CDR3 covers 14 residues. V shed 4 bases and J shed 7 bases, with 16 bases lying between them. The CDR3 region is CASSNLRPESEAFF. The CDR3 coding sequence is TGTGCCAGTAGTAACTTACGGCCGGAGAGTGAAGCTTTCTTT. The full variable domain, its missing parts supplied by reference TRBV19 and TRBJ1-1, is DGGITQSPKYLFRKEGQNVTLSCEQNLNHDAMYWYRQDPGQGLRLIYYSQIVNDFQKGDIAEGYSVSREKKESFPLTVTSAQKNPTAFYLCASSNLRPESEAFFGQGTRLTVV.

DNA for the CDR3: TGTGCCAGCAGCTTGAACGGGTACAATGAGCAGTTCTTC. Protein: CASSLNGYNEQFF. J is TRBJ2-1 and V is TRBV7-2; no clear D gene. The germline V and J ends were trimmed by 3 bases and 4 bases, with 7 bases remaining between them. There are 13 residues in the CDR3. Germline CDR1 reads SGHTA; CDR2 reads FQGNSA.

The V gene is TRBV11-2, the J gene TRBJ1-1, with D perhaps matching TRBD1 (6 bases). CDR1 and CDR2 from the germline V gene are SGHAT and FQNNGV. Trimming pared 7 bases from V and 3 bases from J, leaving 18 bases between. CDR3 size: 15 residues. The CDR3 is CASTAAGVGYTEAFF. Written as DNA, the CDR3 is TGTGCCAGCACCGCCGCAGGGGTGGGGTACACTGAAGCTTTCTTT.

Concerning this clone: Other nucleotide sequences from this sample produce the same CDR3. This sequence joins TRBV5-1 and TRBJ2-5; the match to TRBD1 covers 12 bases. The CDR3 spans 15 residues. Per germline, CDR1 SGHRS and CDR2 YFSETQ. With V trimmed by 4 bases and J by 5 bases, 6 bases remained unmatched. The CDR3 DNA reads as TGCGCCAGCAGCCCAGGGACAGGGGGCAGGGAGACCCAGTACTTC. Residues: CASSPGTGGRETQYF.

The rearrangement joins TRBV7-2 to TRBJ1-3; D is unclear. The CDR3 runs to 16 residues. V dropped 1 base and J dropped 0 bases, with 10 bases sitting between them. Germline V CDR1 and CDR2: SGHTA, FQGNSA. The CDR3 DNA is TGTGCCAGCAGCTTAGGTGGGAGGCTCTCTGGAAACACCATATATTTT. This sequence encodes CASSLGGRLSGNTIYF.

This sequence joins TRBV5-5 and TRBJ2-7; 10 nucleotides agree with TRBD2. V gave up 2 bases and J gave up 4 bases; unmatched junction bases: 9. There are 16 residues in the CDR3. Germline values: CDR1 SGHKS, CDR2 YYEKEE (reference sequence). CDR3 sequence reads: CASSFDAGTSAYEQYF. DNA for the CDR3: TGTGCCAGCAGCTTCGATGCAGGGACTAGCGCGTACGAGCAGTACTTC.

The rearrangement uses TRBV7-9 and TRBJ2-1, with 7 nucleotides matching TRBD2. The CDR3 loop spans 15 amino acids. V trimming: 5 bases; J trimming: 7 bases; junction bases outside the gene matches: 11. The germline gives CDR1 SEHNR, CDR2 FQNEAQ (reference sequence). The CDR3 spells CASSASGIRLNEQFF. In DNA form, the CDR3 reads TGTGCCAGCAGCGCCAGCGGGATACGTTTGAATGAGCAGTTCTTC. The full variable domain, with the rest looked up from reference TRBV7-9 and TRBJ2-1, is DTGVSQNPRHKITKRGQNVTFRCDPISEHNRLYWYRQTLGQGPEFLTYFQNEAQLEKSRLLSDRFSAERPKGSFSTLEIQRTEQGDSAMYLCASSASGIRLNEQFFGPGTRLTVL.

The CDR3 sequence is CAISESGGSPHEQYF. CDR3 in DNA: TGTGCCATCAGTGAGAGCGGGGGGTCGCCCCACGAGCAGTACTTC. This chain joins TRBV10-3 and TRBJ2-7; TRBD2 matches 9 bases. The germline gives CDR1 ENHRY, CDR2 SYGVKD. The length of the CDR3 is 15 residues. The trim removed 2 bases at V and 5 bases at J, leaving 7 bases unmatched.

In nucleotides, the CDR3 is TGTGCCAGTTCGGGACAAGCAAACAATCAGCCCCAGCATTTT. Residues: CASSGQANNQPQHF. The gene calls are TRBV6-1 and TRBJ1-5, with D perhaps matching TRBD1 (6 bases). Between the trimmed V and J ends, which lost 9 bases and 3 bases, there was a span of 15 bases. Germline values: CDR1 MNHNS, CDR2 SASEGT. The CDR3 runs to 14 residues.

The CDR3 DNA follows: TGTGCCAGCAGCGTTAGACAGGGGACGAACACTGAAGCTTTCTTT. As protein: CASSVRQGTNTEAFF. The V and J genes are TRBV7-9 and TRBJ1-1, with 8 positions matching TRBD1. The CDR3 contains 15 residues. CDR1 is SEHNR and CDR2 is FQNEAQ in the germline V gene (reference sequence). Germline trimming cut 5 bases from V and 1 base from J; bases unmatched to any gene: 6.

The chain links TRBV5-1 to TRBJ2-3; maybe TRBD2 (7 bases). V was shortened by 1 base and J by 3 bases, with 12 bases between the two germline ends. The CDR3 runs 15 residues. The germline gives CDR1 SGHRS, CDR2 YFSETQ. CDR3 nucleotides: TGCGCCAGCAGCTTGTCAGGGGAGGGGACAGATACGCAGTATTTT. Translating it yields CASSLSGEGTDTQYF.

V is TRBV4-3 and J is TRBJ2-7; the D gene is possibly TRBD2 (5 bases). With 3 bases removed from V and 4 bases from J, the gap between germline ends came to 22 bases. In germline, CDR1 is LGHNA, CDR2 YSLEER. This CDR3 has 17 amino acids. The CDR3 loop reads CASSHVLLGASSYEQYF. The DNA of the CDR3 is TGCGCCAGCAGCCACGTGTTGCTTGGAGCTAGCAGTTACGAGCAGTACTTC.

The chain carries TRBV6-1 and TRBJ1-2; 8 bases align to TRBD1. The V gene's germline CDR1 is MNHNS and CDR2 SASEGT. With 8 bases clipped from V and 4 bases from J, the junction kept 12 bases outside the gene matches. The length of the CDR3 is 15 residues. The chain's CDR3 is CASYDGTGGFYGYTF. In DNA, the CDR3 is TGTGCCAGCTACGACGGGACAGGAGGGTTCTATGGCTACACCTTC.

The J gene is TRBJ1-5, the V gene TRBV9, with TRBD1 matching 10 bases. This CDR3 contains 17 residues. The germline CDR1 and CDR2 sequences are SGDLS and YYNGEE. The ends lost 3 bases at V and 6 bases at J; junction bases unmatched: 12. The CDR3 sequence is CASSAGQGSTPGQPQHF. DNA of the CDR3: TGTGCCAGCAGCGCGGGACAGGGGTCAACCCCCGGTCAGCCCCAGCATTTT. The full variable domain, its missing parts supplied by reference TRBV9 and TRBJ1-5, is DSGVTQTPKHLITATGQRVTLRCSPRSGDLSVYWYQQSLDQGLQFLIQYYNGEERAKGNILERFSAQQFPDLHSELNLSSLELGDSALYFCASSAGQGSTPGQPQHFGDGTRLSIL.